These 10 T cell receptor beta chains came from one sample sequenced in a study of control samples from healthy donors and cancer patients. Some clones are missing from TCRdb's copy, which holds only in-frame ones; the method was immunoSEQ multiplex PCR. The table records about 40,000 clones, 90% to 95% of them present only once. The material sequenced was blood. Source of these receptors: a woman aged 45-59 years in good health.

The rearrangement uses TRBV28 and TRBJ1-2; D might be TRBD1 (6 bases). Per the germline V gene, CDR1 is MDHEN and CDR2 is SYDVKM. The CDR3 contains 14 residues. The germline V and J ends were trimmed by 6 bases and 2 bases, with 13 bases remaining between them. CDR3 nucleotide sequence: TGTGCCAGCAGGAGACAGGCTTCAAACTATGGCTACACCTTC. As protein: CASRRQASNYGYTF.

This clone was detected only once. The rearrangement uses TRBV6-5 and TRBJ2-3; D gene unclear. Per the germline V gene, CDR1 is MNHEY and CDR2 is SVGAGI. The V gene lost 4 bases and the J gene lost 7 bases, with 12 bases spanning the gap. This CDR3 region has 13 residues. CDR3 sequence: CASSLTQANTQYF. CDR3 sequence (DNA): TGTGCCAGCAGTTTGACGCAGGCTAATACGCAGTATTTT.

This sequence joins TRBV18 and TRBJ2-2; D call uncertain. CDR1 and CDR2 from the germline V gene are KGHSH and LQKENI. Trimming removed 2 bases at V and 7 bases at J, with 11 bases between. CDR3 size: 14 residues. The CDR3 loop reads CASSPGANGGELFF. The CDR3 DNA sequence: TGTGCCAGCTCACCAGGAGCGAACGGCGGGGAGCTGTTTTTT.

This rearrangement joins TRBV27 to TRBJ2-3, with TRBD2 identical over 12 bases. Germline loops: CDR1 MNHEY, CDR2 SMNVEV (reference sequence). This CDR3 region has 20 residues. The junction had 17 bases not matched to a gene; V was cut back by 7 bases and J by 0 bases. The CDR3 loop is CASTPFQLAGGKPSTDTQYF. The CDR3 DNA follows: TGTGCCAGCACACCCTTTCAACTAGCGGGGGGCAAACCCAGCACAGATACGCAGTATTTT.

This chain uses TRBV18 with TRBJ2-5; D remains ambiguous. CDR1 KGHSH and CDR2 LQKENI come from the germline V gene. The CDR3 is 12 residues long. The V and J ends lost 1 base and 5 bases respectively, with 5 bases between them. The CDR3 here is CASSPRRETQYF. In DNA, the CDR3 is TGTGCCAGCTCACCACGAAGGGAGACCCAGTACTTC.

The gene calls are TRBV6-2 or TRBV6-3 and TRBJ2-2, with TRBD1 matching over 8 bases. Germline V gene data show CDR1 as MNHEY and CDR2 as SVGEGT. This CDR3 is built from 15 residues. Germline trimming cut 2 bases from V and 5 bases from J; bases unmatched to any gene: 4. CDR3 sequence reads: CASSYADRDTGELFF. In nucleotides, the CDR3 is TGTGCCAGCAGTTACGCGGACAGGGATACCGGGGAGCTGTTTTTT.

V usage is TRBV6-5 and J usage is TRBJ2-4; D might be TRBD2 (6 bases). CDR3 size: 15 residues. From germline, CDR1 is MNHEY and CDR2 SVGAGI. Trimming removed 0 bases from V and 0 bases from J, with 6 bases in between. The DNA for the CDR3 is TGTGCCAGCAGTTACTCGGGACTAGCCAAAAACATTCAGTACTTC. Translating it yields CASSYSGLAKNIQYF.

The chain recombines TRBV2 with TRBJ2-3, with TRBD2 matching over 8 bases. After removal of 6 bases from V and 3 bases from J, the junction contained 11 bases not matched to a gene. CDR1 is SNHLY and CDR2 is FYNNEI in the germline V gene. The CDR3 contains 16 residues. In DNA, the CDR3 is TGTGCCAGCAGCTTCTCCCGGGGGGGCAGTACAGATACGCAGTATTTT. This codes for CASSFSRGGSTDTQYF.

The CDR3 loop is CASRPPVDTEAFF. The CDR3 region has the DNA TGTGCCAGCAGGCCCCCCGTTGACACTGAAGCTTTCTTT. This rearrangement joins TRBV7-9 to TRBJ1-1; D gene unclear. Per germline, CDR1 SEHNR and CDR2 FQNEAQ (reference sequence). The CDR3 spans 13 residues. V was pared by 6 bases and J by 3 bases, with 11 bases between.

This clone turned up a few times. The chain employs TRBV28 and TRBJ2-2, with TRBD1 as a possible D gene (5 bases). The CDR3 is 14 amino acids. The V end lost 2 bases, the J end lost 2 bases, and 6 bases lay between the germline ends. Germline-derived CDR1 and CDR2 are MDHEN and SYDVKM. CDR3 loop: CASSLQGNTGELFF. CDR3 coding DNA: TGTGCCAGCAGTTTACAGGGAAACACCGGGGAGCTGTTTTTT.